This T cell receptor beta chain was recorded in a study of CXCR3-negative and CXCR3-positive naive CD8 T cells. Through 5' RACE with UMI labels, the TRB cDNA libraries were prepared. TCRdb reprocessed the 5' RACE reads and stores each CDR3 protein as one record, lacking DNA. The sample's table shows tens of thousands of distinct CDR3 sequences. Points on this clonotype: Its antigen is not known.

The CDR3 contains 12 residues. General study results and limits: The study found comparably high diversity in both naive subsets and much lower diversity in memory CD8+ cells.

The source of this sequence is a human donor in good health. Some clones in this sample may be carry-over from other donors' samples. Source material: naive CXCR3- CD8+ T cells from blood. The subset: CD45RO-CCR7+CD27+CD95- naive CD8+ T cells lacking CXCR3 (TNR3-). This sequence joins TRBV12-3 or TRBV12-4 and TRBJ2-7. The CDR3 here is CASSQGAYEQYF.